The 23 T cell receptor beta chains listed next were all sequenced from one sample in a study of shared clonotypes between healthy human individuals. The protocol was immunoSEQ multiplex PCR, while the TCRdb copy is restricted to in-frame clones and leaves out a portion. The sample carries 190,000 or so clones, 66% recorded once. The sequencing input was memory CD4+ T cells sorted from blood. Stated subset: CD45RA-negative fraction. These receptors came from a man aged 30 to 39 in good health.

J is TRBJ2-2 and V is TRBV25-1; weak D call: TRBD2 (7 bases). Trimming removed 10 bases from V and 1 base from J, with 19 bases in between. CDR3 length: 16 amino acids. Germline values: CDR1 MGHDK, CDR2 SYGVNS. The CDR3, as DNA: TGTGCCACCGCGAGGGGGGGAGCAATGAACACCGGGGAGCTGTTTTTT. Its protein is CATARGGAMNTGELFF.

The chain couples TRBV5-1 to TRBJ2-1, with 12 bases lining up with TRBD2. Germline CDR1 and CDR2: SGHRS and YFSETQ. CDR3 size: 16 residues. Unmatched junction bases numbered 5, after V lost 6 bases and J lost 1 base. The CDR3 here is CASNHGLAGSYNEQFF. In DNA form, the CDR3 reads TGCGCCAGCAACCACGGACTAGCGGGGTCCTACAATGAGCAGTTCTTC.

The genes are TRBV11-2 and TRBJ2-3; 8 positions agree with TRBD2. Germline V lookup: CDR1 SGHAT, CDR2 FQNNGV. V shed 6 bases and J 4 bases; nucleotides not matched to a gene: 9. This CDR3 is 15 amino acids long. CDR3 loop: CASSREGASADTQYF. The CDR3 DNA follows: TGTGCCAGCAGTCGGGAGGGCGCGTCGGCAGATACGCAGTATTTT. The entire variable domain, with the rest obtained from reference TRBV11-2 and TRBJ2-3, is as follows: EAGVAQSPRYKIIEKRQSVAFWCNPISGHATLYWYQQILGQGPKLLIQFQNNGVVDDSQLPKDRFSAERLKGVDSTLKIQPAKLEDSAVYLCASSREGASADTQYFGPGTRLTVL.

The rearrangement links TRBV7-2 to TRBJ1-1; the D is unclear. V lost 1 base, J lost 4 bases, and 10 bases lay in between. The V gene's germline CDR1 is SGHTA and CDR2 FQGNSA. CDR3 length equals 14 residues. Written as DNA, the CDR3 is TGTGCCAGCAGCTTAGAGCAGGTGGGCACTGAAGCTTTCTTT. Protein sequence: CASSLEQVGTEAFF.

The V and J genes are TRBV28 and TRBJ1-5, with a possible D match to TRBD1 (6 bases). Germline assignment: CDR1 MDHEN and CDR2 SYDVKM. Trimming removed 6 bases from V and 1 base from J, with 7 bases in between. The CDR3 loop spans 13 amino acids. The CDR3 loop reads CASRDSSNQPQHF. The CDR3 DNA sequence: TGTGCCAGCAGGGACAGCAGCAATCAGCCCCAGCATTTT.

This chain uses TRBV30 with TRBJ2-2, with 13 bases that match TRBD2. CDR1 is GTSNPN and CDR2 is SVGIG in the germline V gene (reference sequence). The CDR3 is made up of 15 amino acids. V lost 0 bases and J lost 9; bases outside the gene matches: 4. CDR3 sequence (DNA): TGTGCCTGGAGTGTACGGACTAGCGGGAGCCGGGAGCTGTTTTTT. Translating it yields CAWSVRTSGSRELFF.

This chain links TRBV28 with TRBJ1-2; TRBD1 aligns across 10 bases. Germline-derived CDR1 and CDR2 are MDHEN and SYDVKM. CDR3 length equals 15 residues. J was trimmed by 5 bases and V by 5 bases; bases with no gene match: 8. This CDR3 reads CASSPSGQGPYGYTF. The CDR3 DNA reads TGTGCCAGCAGTCCCTCGGGACAGGGGCCTTATGGCTACACCTTC.

This clone came up a few times. This chain joins TRBV28 and TRBJ2-7; a weak D match, TRBD2 (5 bases). Trimming removed 6 bases from V and 4 bases from J, with 19 bases in between. The V gene's germline CDR1 is MDHEN and CDR2 SYDVKM. This CDR3 comprises 15 residues. CDR3 coding DNA: TGTGCCAGCAGGCCCGGGCCCACGAGGGTATACGAGCAGTACTTC. As protein: CASRPGPTRVYEQYF.

This clone was observed once. This chain connects TRBV28 to TRBJ2-5; D unresolved. This CDR3 is built from 14 residues. Trimming pared 5 bases from V and 9 bases from J, leaving 19 bases between. Per germline, CDR1 MDHEN and CDR2 SYDVKM. CDR3 sequence reads: CASSPFAKLKAQYF. The CDR3 nucleotides read TGTGCCAGCAGTCCCTTCGCAAAGTTGAAGGCCCAGTACTTC.

The chain couples TRBV11-3 to TRBJ1-2; D is uncertain. The V and J ends lost 10 bases and 8 bases respectively, with 26 bases between them. CDR1 and CDR2 from the germline V gene are SGHNT and YENEEA. The CDR3 consists of 15 residues. The CDR3 DNA reads as TGTGCCACCTATCATGGGGAGTTAACTAAGGTGGGCTACACCTTC. The encoded protein is CATYHGELTKVGYTF.

The chain has TRBV28 and TRBJ2-5, with D hard to call. The CDR3 consists of 13 residues. V gave up 5 bases and J gave up 3 bases, with 10 bases separating them. Germline V lookup: CDR1 MDHEN, CDR2 SYDVKM. The CDR3 spells CASSRQIEETQYF. For the CDR3, the DNA is TGTGCCAGCAGTCGCCAGATAGAAGAGACCCAGTACTTC. Looking up the rest from reference TRBV28 and TRBJ2-5 gives the full variable domain: DVKVTQSSRYLVKRTGEKVFLECVQDMDHENMFWYRQDPGLGLRLIYFSYDVKMKEKGDIPEGYSVSREKKERFSLILESASTNQTSMYLCASSRQIEETQYFGPGTRLLVL.

This clone was counted a single time. The chain combines TRBV6-4 with TRBJ1-1; possible D gene TRBD1, 5 bases. V was cut by 5 bases and J by 1 base, with 8 bases left in between. The V gene's germline CDR1 is MRHNA and CDR2 SNTAGT. The CDR3 spans 13 residues. The CDR3 is CASSLQANTEAFF. CDR3 bases: TGTGCCAGCAGTCTACAGGCGAACACTGAAGCTTTCTTT.

This clone was counted between two and nine times. The V call is TRBV14, the J call TRBJ1-3; D may be TRBD1 (6 bases). Germline CDR1 SGHDN, CDR2 FVKESK. V shed 10 bases and J shed 3 bases, with 13 bases lying between them. This CDR3 has 13 amino acids. CDR3: CANRPRGGNTIYF. Written as DNA, the CDR3 is TGTGCCAACAGACCCAGGGGTGGAAACACCATATATTTT.

This chain links TRBV5-4 with TRBJ2-1, with a tentative D call TRBD2 (5 bases). V lost 7 bases to trimming and J lost 3 bases, with 11 bases between them. The germline CDR1 and CDR2 sequences are SGHNT and YYREEE (reference sequence). The CDR3 sequence is 13 residues long. The CDR3 region is CASSRAIYNEQFF. DNA for the CDR3: TGTGCCAGCTCGCGGGCCATCTACAATGAGCAGTTCTTC.

The CDR3 spells CASSFGGSVNYGYTF. The CDR3 nucleotides read TGTGCCAGCAGTTTTGGGGGAAGCGTTAACTATGGCTACACCTTC. V and J are TRBV27 and TRBJ1-2, with D perhaps matching TRBD1 (5 bases). Per germline, CDR1 MNHEY and CDR2 SMNVEV (reference sequence). V was clipped by 3 bases and J by 1 base, with 12 bases between them. The CDR3 has 15 residues.

V is TRBV28 and J is TRBJ2-1; D not certain. The CDR3 loop spans 14 amino acids. Germline CDR1 reads MDHEN; CDR2 reads SYDVKM. V gave up 2 bases and J gave up 1 base, with 6 bases separating them. The CDR3 reads CASSLVKSYNEQFF. CDR3 nucleotides: TGTGCCAGCAGTTTAGTTAAATCCTACAATGAGCAGTTCTTC.

Only a few counts were recorded for this clone. The J gene is TRBJ1-5, the V gene TRBV30; no firm D call. This CDR3 is 15 amino acids long. Germline loops: CDR1 GTSNPN, CDR2 SVGIG (reference sequence). Trimming removed 1 base at V and 0 bases at J, with 10 bases between. The CDR3 is CAWSEDSFSNQPQHF. The CDR3 DNA follows: TGTGCCTGGAGTGAGGACTCCTTTAGCAATCAGCCCCAGCATTTT.

On this clone: The same CDR3 is also encoded by other DNA sequences in this sample. CDR3 amino acids: CASSFGRGTGELFF. The CDR3 DNA sequence: TGTGCCAGCAGCTTTGGCAGGGGCACCGGGGAGCTGTTTTTT. The genes are TRBV7-3 and TRBJ2-2; D is possibly TRBD1 (6 bases). Germline V lookup: CDR1 SGHTA, CDR2 FQGTGA. V was pared by 3 bases and J by 4 bases, with 9 bases between. This CDR3 is built from 14 residues. The entire variable domain, with the rest obtained from reference TRBV7-3 and TRBJ2-2, is as follows: GAGVSQTPSNKVTEKGKYVELRCDPISGHTALYWYRQSLGQGPEFLIYFQGTGAADDSGLPNDRFFAVRPEGSVSTLKIQRTERGDSAVYLCASSFGRGTGELFFGEGSRLTVL.

The rearrangement joins TRBV5-1 to TRBJ1-3, with 9 bases that match TRBD1. With V trimmed by 4 bases and J by 1 base, 6 bases remained unmatched. The CDR3 runs 16 residues. CDR1 is SGHRS, CDR2 YFSETQ, per germline. The CDR3 loop is CASSPGTGLSGNTIYF. DNA for the CDR3: TGCGCCAGCAGCCCGGGGACAGGGCTATCTGGAAACACCATATATTTT.

The chain joins TRBV19 to TRBJ2-1; a possible D gene is TRBD1 (7 bases). Trimming took 3 bases from V and 7 from J, leaving 16 bases between them. The CDR3 length is 15 residues. CDR1 is LNHDA and CDR2 is SQIVND in the germline V gene (reference sequence). The CDR3 region has the DNA TGTGCCAGTAGTATGGCACAGGGGAGGAGGAATGAGCAGTTCTTC. Translating gives CASSMAQGRRNEQFF.

This chain uses TRBV28 with TRBJ2-3, with TRBD2 identical over 7 bases. Germline V gene sequence: CDR1 MDHEN, CDR2 SYDVKM. This CDR3 spans 14 amino acids. V dropped 3 bases and J dropped 5; count of bases not matched to a gene: 5. CDR3 DNA sequence: TGTGCCAGCAGTTTGGGAGGGAGTTTAGATACGCAGTATTTT. As protein: CASSLGGSLDTQYF.

This chain joins TRBV19 and TRBJ2-7; D possibly matches TRBD1 or TRBD2 (5 bases each). Between the trimmed V and J ends, which lost 1 base and 6 bases, there was a span of 13 bases. The CDR3 loop spans 14 amino acids. CDR1 is LNHDA and CDR2 is SQIVND in the germline V gene (reference sequence). This CDR3 reads CASSIGGDLTEQYF. The CDR3 DNA is TGTGCCAGTAGTATAGGAGGGGACCTGACCGAGCAGTACTTC.

This chain uses TRBV5-1 with TRBJ1-4; TRBD1 agrees at 7 bases. Germline V CDR1 and CDR2: SGHRS, YFSETQ. V trimming: 4 bases; J trimming: 6 bases; junction bases outside the gene matches: 9. This CDR3 has 15 amino acids. CDR3 protein: CASSAGAGGDEKLFF. In DNA form, the CDR3 reads TGCGCCAGCAGCGCGGGGGCAGGGGGAGATGAAAAACTGTTTTTT.